The 7 T cell receptor beta chains listed next were all sequenced from one sample in a study of shared clonotypes between healthy human individuals. TCRdb's table, derived via immunoSEQ multiplex PCR, lists solely in-frame clones and lacks some. Of 800,000 to 1,200,000 clones in the sample, about four fifths are singletons; the top ten hold 0.52%. The sample comprised memory CD4+ T cells from PBMCs. The subset is: CD45RA-negative fraction. Receptors were obtained from a man in his late teens or twenties in good health. Some clones in this sample may be carry-over from other donors' samples.

Only one count was recorded for this clone. This chain links TRBV11-2 with TRBJ1-1, with D perhaps TRBD1 (5 bases). CDR3 length: 15 amino acids. The germline gives CDR1 SGHAT, CDR2 FQNNGV. V dropped 5 bases and J dropped 1 base, with 14 bases sitting between them. CDR3 coding DNA: TGTGCCAGCAGCCTGACCCCGGGGACGAACACTGAAGCTTTCTTT. Protein: CASSLTPGTNTEAFF.

The chain carries TRBV12-5 and TRBJ2-7; perhaps D is TRBD1 or TRBD2 (5 bases each). The V end was cut by 9 bases, the J end by 6 bases, with 15 bases between. CDR1 is LGHNT and CDR2 is FRNRAP in the germline V gene. This CDR3 is 12 amino acids long. The CDR3 DNA reads as TGTGCTAGGGACCGGGGTGGGGGCGAGCAGTACTTC. Translating it yields CARDRGGGEQYF.

J is TRBJ1-2 and V is TRBV2; 7 nucleotides line up with TRBD1. Trimming removed 4 bases from V and 4 bases from J; junction bases left unmatched: 21. Germline V lookup: CDR1 SNHLY, CDR2 FYNNEI. CDR3 length: 19 residues. CDR3 nucleotide sequence: TGTGCCAGCAGTGGAGGTCTGGGGACCGGGCCAGGGGGTACCTATGGCTACACCTTC. Protein sequence: CASSGGLGTGPGGTYGYTF.

The CDR3 bases are TGTGCCAGCAGTTTCAGGGATGGGGGTGGCTACACCTTC. Its translation: CASSFRDGGGYTF. The chain is built from TRBV27 and TRBJ1-2; possible D gene TRBD1, 5 bases. The CDR3 spans 13 residues. V was pared by 3 bases and J by 7 bases, with 12 bases between. Germline values: CDR1 MNHEY, CDR2 SMNVEV (reference sequence).

The chain joins TRBV28 to TRBJ2-2; D unresolved. Between the trimmed V and J ends, which lost 0 bases and 2 bases, there was a span of 10 bases. CDR1 and CDR2 (germline): MDHEN, SYDVKM. This CDR3 contains 16 residues. CDR3 region: CASSLWMSANTGELFF. The CDR3 DNA follows: TGTGCCAGCAGTTTATGGATGTCAGCAAACACCGGGGAGCTGTTTTTT.

This chain connects TRBV28 to TRBJ2-2; the D gene is possibly TRBD1 (6 bases). Trimming removed 1 base at V and 4 bases at J, with 22 bases between. Per the germline V gene, CDR1 is MDHEN and CDR2 is SYDVKM. The CDR3 loop spans 19 amino acids. The CDR3 region is CASSLFGSWGRLTTGELFF. In DNA form, the CDR3 reads TGTGCCAGCAGTTTATTCGGGTCGTGGGGGCGTCTTACCACCGGGGAGCTGTTTTTT.

CDR3 sequence reads: CASSLYRHIRGNRAVETQYF. For the CDR3, the DNA is TGTGCCAGCAGTTTATATCGACACATTAGGGGCAACAGGGCGGTAGAGACCCAGTACTTC. The chain is built from TRBV28 and TRBJ2-5; possibly TRBD1 for D (6 bases). CDR1 and CDR2 from the germline V gene are MDHEN and SYDVKM. The CDR3 runs to 20 residues. The V gene lost 1 base and the J gene lost 4 bases, with 28 bases spanning the gap.